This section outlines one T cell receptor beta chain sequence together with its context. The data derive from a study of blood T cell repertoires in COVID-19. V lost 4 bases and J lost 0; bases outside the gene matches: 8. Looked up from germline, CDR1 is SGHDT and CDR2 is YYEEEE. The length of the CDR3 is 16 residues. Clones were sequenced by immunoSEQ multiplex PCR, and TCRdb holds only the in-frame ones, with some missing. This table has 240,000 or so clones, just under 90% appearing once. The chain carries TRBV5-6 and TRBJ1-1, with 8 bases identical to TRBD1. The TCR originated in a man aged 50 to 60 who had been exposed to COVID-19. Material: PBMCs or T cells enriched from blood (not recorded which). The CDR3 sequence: CASSADRGIMNTEAFF. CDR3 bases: TGTGCCAGCAGCGCCGACAGGGGCATTATGAACACTGAAGCTTTCTTT.